Shown below are 12 T cell receptor beta chains from a single sample sequenced in a study of cytomegalovirus exposure and HLA in healthy donors. The PCR ran on 60 Vbeta and 13 Jbeta primers. Sequencing used immunoSEQ multiplex PCR; TCRdb keeps in-frame clones, though not all of them. The sample shows 95,000 to 150,000 clones, 65% to 85% of them seen only once. Sequenced: PBMCs. These receptors all stem from a man aged 45-65 years in good health and CMV-seronegative.

This chain joins TRBV27 and TRBJ1-2, with D possibly TRBD1 on 6 matching bases. This CDR3 comprises 15 residues. The V gene's germline CDR1 is MNHEY and CDR2 SMNVEV (reference sequence). The V and J ends lost 5 bases and 2 bases respectively, with 15 bases between them. This CDR3 is CASSPPDRHNYGYTF. CDR3 nucleotides: TGTGCCAGCAGTCCTCCGGACAGACACAACTATGGCTACACCTTC.

In nucleotides, the CDR3 is TGTGCCAGCAGCTTACTGGGGGACAGTAGTTCGCATACGCAGTATTTT. This translates into CASSLLGDSSSHTQYF. V and J are TRBV7-2 and TRBJ2-3, with 7 bases aligning to TRBD1. Germline CDR1 reads SGHTA; CDR2 reads FQGNSA. CDR3 length equals 16 residues. With 2 bases clipped from V and 7 bases from J, the junction kept 12 bases outside the gene matches.

This clone was seen only once. This chain joins TRBV4-2 and TRBJ2-5, with 7 bases matching TRBD1. This CDR3 has 16 amino acids. V lost 0 bases to trimming and J lost 4 bases; unmatched junction nucleotides: 8. From germline, CDR1 is LGHNA and CDR2 YNFKEQ. CDR3 amino acids: CASSQERGGFRETQYF. For the CDR3, the DNA is TGTGCCAGCAGCCAAGAGCGAGGGGGCTTTAGAGAGACCCAGTACTTC.

The V call is TRBV7-8, the J call TRBJ2-1; the match to TRBD2 covers 14 bases. V lost 5 bases and J lost 7; bases outside the gene matches: 7. CDR3 size: 16 residues. Germline CDR1 and CDR2: SGHVS and FQNEAQ. CDR3 in amino acids: CASSPAGTSGRNEQFF. CDR3 nucleotides: TGTGCCAGCAGCCCGGCCGGGACTAGCGGGAGAAATGAGCAGTTCTTC.

The V gene is TRBV5-1, the J gene TRBJ1-3, with a tentative D call TRBD1 (5 bases). The V end was cut by 1 base, the J end by 7 bases, with 15 bases between. Germline assignment: CDR1 SGHRS and CDR2 YFSETQ. The CDR3 extends over 15 amino acids. The DNA of the CDR3 is TGCGCCAGCAGCTTGTCAGGGATCGGGCGTAACACCATATATTTT. This sequence encodes CASSLSGIGRNTIYF.

Turning to this clone: Relative to the germline gene, one junction end is altered; a read error may explain this. The chain links TRBV5-6 to TRBJ2-2, with 9 bases matching TRBD1. The CDR3 has 18 residues. Germline CDR1 and CDR2: SGHDT and YYEEEE. CDR3 nucleotide sequence: TGTGCCAGCAGGTTGGATCTTGGGACAGGGCCGGGCACCGGGGAGCTGTTTTTT. This gives the protein CASRLDLGTGPGTGELFF.

CDR3 nucleotides: TGTGCCAGTAGTATAGCTACCGGAGGGACAGCCCGCCTGAACACTGAAGCTTTCTTT. Protein sequence: CASSIATGGTARLNTEAFF. This sequence joins TRBV19 and TRBJ1-1; 7 bases are shared with TRBD1. Germline V CDR1 and CDR2: LNHDA, SQIVND (reference sequence). The CDR3 spans 19 residues. V lost 1 base, J lost 0 bases, and 14 bases stayed unmatched.

V and J are TRBV15 and TRBJ2-2, with D unclear. V lost 8 bases to trimming and J lost 3 bases, with 7 bases between them. The germline V gene encodes CDR1 LNHNV and CDR2 YYDKDF (reference sequence). There are 12 residues in the CDR3. Here the CDR3 reads CATHYDTGELFF. CDR3 DNA sequence: TGTGCCACCCACTATGACACCGGGGAGCTGTTTTTT.

The V gene is TRBV7-6, the J gene TRBJ2-3, with D possibly TRBD2 on 5 matching bases. With 3 bases removed from V and 3 bases from J, the gap between germline ends came to 10 bases. CDR1 and CDR2 from the germline V gene are SGHVS and FNYEAQ. The CDR3 loop spans 14 amino acids. The CDR3 protein is CASSLGGRTDTQYF. DNA for the CDR3: TGTGCCAGCAGCTTGGGTGGGAGAACAGATACGCAGTATTTT.

This chain connects TRBV9 to TRBJ1-4; tentatively, D is TRBD1 (5 bases). CDR1 is SGDLS, CDR2 YYNGEE, per germline. V lost 4 bases, J lost 4 bases, and 17 bases lay in between. The CDR3 has 16 amino acids. The CDR3 DNA sequence: TGTGCCAGCAGCTCAGAGGGGAGGCGAATTAATGAAAAACTGTTTTTT. It is translated as CASSSEGRRINEKLFF.

This rearrangement joins TRBV6-5 to TRBJ2-1, with 12 bases identical to TRBD2. The ends lost 6 bases at V and 8 bases at J; junction bases unmatched: 8. This CDR3 has 15 residues. Germline V CDR1 and CDR2: MNHEY, SVGAGI. CDR3 sequence reads: CASSFLAGGPYEQFF. The CDR3 nucleotides read TGTGCCAGCAGCTTTCTAGCGGGAGGGCCTTATGAGCAGTTCTTC.

This chain links TRBV4-1 with TRBJ1-5; 7 bases align to TRBD1. Germline V lookup: CDR1 MGHRA, CDR2 YSYEKL. With 0 bases clipped from V and 4 bases from J, the junction kept 3 bases outside the gene matches. This CDR3 is 15 amino acids long. CDR3 residues: CASSQDGTANQPQHF. In DNA form, the CDR3 reads TGCGCCAGCAGCCAAGATGGGACAGCAAATCAGCCCCAGCATTTT.